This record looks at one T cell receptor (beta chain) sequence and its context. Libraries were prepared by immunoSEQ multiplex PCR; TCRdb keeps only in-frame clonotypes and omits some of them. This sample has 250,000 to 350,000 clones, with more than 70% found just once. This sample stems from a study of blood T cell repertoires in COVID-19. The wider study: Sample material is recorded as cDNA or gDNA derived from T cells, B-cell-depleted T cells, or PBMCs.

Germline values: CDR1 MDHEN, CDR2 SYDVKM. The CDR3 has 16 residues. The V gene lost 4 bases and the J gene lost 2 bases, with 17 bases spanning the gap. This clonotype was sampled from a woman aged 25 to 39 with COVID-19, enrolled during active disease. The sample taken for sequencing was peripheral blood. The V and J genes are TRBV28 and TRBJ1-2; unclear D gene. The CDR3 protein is CASSSSLAPYNYGYTF. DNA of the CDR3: TGTGCCAGCAGTTCGTCACTTGCGCCTTACAACTATGGCTACACCTTC.